This record concerns one T cell receptor beta chain sequence. The antigen remains unidentified. Relative to the germline gene, one junction end is altered; a read error may explain this. The V gene's germline CDR1 is SQVTM and CDR2 ANQGSEA. This CDR3 is 12 amino acids long. This entry is derived from a study of T cells in Graves' hyperthyroidism and ophthalmopathy. Regarding the study as a whole: Separation of ophthalmopathy from stable hyperthyroidism was achieved by a 13 V-J model.

Template material for amplifying TCR beta CDR3 regions consisted of RNA transcripts. HTBI primers were employed in a first-round RT-PCR of the TCR CDR3. TCRdb re-called the multiplex PCR reads with MiXCR, one entry per CDR3 protein. The sample carries some 620,000 distinct CDR3 sequences, 15% to 20% recorded once. Diagnosis rested on symptoms, serum thyroxine and TRAb, thyroid ultrasound, and orbital computed tomography. V usage is TRBV29-1 and J usage is TRBJ2-2; D might be TRBD2 (5 bases). The receptor was derived from a woman in her 30s with Graves' hyperthyroidism. The sequencing input was blood. The CDR3 spells CSAVRATGKLFF. The CDR3 DNA reads as TGCAGCGCCGTTAGAGCGACCGGGAAGCTGTTTTTT.